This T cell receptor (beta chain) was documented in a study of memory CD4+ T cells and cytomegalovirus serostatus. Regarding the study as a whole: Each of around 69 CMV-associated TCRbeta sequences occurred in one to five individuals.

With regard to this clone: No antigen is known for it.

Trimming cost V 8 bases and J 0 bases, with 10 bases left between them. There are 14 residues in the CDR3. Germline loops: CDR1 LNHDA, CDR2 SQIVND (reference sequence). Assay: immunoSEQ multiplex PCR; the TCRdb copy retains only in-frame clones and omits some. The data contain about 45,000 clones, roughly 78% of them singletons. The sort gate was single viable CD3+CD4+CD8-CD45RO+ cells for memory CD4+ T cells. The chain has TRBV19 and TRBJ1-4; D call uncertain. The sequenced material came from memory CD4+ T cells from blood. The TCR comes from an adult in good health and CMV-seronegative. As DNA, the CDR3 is TGTGCCAGTGGCGACACGGCAACTAATGAAAAACTGTTTTTT. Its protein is CASGDTATNEKLFF.